This T cell receptor beta chain was profiled in a study of blood T cell repertoires in COVID-19. Sequenced by immunoSEQ multiplex PCR; TCRdb stores in-frame clones only, minus some. Here the sample spans 220,000 or so clones, more than 75% being singletons. Germline assignment: CDR1 SGHTA and CDR2 FQGTGA. This CDR3 is 14 amino acids long. V was pared by 1 base and J by 9 bases, with 13 bases between. The receptor's source is a woman at least 80 years old with COVID-19, enrolled during active disease. What was sequenced was peripheral blood. The chain has TRBV7-3 and TRBJ2-1; D may be TRBD2 (6 bases). The CDR3 sequence: CASSLRRTTVEQFF. CDR3 DNA: TGTGCCAGCAGCTTAAGAAGGACTACTGTTGAGCAGTTCTTC.